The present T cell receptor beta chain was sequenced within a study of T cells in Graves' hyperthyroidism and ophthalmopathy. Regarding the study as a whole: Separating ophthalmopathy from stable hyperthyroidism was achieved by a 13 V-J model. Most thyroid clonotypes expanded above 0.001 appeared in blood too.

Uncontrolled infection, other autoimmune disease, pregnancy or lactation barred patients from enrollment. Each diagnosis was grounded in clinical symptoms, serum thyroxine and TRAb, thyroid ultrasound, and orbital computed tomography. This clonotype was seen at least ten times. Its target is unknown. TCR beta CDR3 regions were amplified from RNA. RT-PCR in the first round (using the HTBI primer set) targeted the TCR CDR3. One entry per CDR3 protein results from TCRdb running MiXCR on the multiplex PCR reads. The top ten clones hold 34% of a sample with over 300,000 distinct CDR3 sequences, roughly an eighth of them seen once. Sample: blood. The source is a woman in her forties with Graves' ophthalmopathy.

CDR3 in amino acids: CATRRGRETQYF. The CDR3 region has the DNA TGTGCCACTCGGAGGGGTAGGGAGACCCAGTACTTC. The gene calls are TRBV27 and TRBJ2-5; TRBD2 might be the D (6 bases). The CDR3 consists of 12 residues. V was shortened by 10 bases and J by 5 bases, with 14 bases between the two germline ends. Germline CDR1 MNHEY, CDR2 SMNVEV (reference sequence).